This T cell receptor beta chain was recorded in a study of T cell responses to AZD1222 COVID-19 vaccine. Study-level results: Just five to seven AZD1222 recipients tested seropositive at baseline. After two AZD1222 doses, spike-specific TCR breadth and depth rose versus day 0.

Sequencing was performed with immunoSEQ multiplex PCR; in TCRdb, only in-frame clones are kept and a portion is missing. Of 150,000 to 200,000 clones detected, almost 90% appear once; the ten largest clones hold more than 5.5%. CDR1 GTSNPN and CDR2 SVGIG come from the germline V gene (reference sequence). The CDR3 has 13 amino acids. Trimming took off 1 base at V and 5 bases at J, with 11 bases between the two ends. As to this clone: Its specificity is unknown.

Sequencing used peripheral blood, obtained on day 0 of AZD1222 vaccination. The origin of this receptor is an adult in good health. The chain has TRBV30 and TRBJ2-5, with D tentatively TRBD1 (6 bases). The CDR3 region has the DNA TGTGCCTGGAGTGGGGCAGGGGCGGAGACCCAGTACTTC. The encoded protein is CAWSGAGAETQYF.